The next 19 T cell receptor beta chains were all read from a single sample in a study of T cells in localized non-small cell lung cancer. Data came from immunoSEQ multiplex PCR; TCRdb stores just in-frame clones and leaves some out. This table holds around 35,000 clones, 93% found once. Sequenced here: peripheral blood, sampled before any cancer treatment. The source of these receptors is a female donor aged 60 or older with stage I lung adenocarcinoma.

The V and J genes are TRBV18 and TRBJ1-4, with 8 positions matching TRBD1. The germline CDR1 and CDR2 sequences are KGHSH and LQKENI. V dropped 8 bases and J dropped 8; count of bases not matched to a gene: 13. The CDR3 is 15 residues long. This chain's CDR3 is CASTLPGQAAEKLFF. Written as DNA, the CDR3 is TGTGCCAGCACACTACCGGGACAGGCTGCCGAAAAACTGTTTTTT.

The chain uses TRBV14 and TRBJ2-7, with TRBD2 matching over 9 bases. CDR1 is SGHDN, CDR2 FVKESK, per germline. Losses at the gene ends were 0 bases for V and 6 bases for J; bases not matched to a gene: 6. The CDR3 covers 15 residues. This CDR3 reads CASSQDRRGGGEQYV. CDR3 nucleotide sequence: TGTGCCAGCAGCCAAGATCGGCGGGGGGGAGGCGAGCAGTACGTC.

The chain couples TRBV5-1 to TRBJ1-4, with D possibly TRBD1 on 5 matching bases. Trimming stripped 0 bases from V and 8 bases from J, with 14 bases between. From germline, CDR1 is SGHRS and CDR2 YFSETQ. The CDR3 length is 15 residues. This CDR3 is CASSLGVTGPEKLFF. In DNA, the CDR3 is TGCGCCAGCAGCTTGGGGGTGACGGGGCCCGAAAAACTGTTTTTT.

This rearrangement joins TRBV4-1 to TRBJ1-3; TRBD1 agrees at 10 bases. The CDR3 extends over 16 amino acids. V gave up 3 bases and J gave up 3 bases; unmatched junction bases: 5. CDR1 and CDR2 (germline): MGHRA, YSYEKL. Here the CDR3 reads CASSHLGQGSGNTIYF. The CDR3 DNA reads TGCGCCAGCAGCCACCTGGGACAGGGGAGTGGAAACACCATATATTTT.

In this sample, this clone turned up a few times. DNA for the CDR3: TGTGCCAGTAGCAGGACCATGAACACTGAAGCTTTCTTT. Protein: CASSRTMNTEAFF. V and J are TRBV19 and TRBJ1-1; D gene unclear. Trimming shortened V by 6 bases and J by 0 bases, and 8 bases separated the two germline ends. Per germline, CDR1 LNHDA and CDR2 SQIVND (reference sequence). This CDR3 spans 13 amino acids.

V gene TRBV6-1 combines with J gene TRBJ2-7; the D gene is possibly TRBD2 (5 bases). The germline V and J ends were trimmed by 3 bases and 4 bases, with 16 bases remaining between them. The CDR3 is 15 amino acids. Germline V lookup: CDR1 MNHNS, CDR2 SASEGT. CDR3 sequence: CASSEDSLGLYEQYV. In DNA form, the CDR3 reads TGTGCCAGCAGTGAGGACTCCTTGGGCCTATACGAGCAGTACGTC.

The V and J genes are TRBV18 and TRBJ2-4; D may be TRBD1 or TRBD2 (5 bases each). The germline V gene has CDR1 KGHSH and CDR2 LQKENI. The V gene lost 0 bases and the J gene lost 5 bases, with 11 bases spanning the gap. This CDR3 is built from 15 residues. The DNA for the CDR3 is TGTGCCAGCTCACCACCGGGACGATCAGAAAACATTCAGTACTTC. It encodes CASSPPGRSENIQYF.

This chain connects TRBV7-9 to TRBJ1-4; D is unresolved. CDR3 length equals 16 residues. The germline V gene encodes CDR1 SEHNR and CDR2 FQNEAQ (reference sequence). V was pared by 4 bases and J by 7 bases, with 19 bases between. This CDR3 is CASSSTRLQRGEKLFF. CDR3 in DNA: TGTGCCAGCAGCTCCACCCGACTCCAACGCGGTGAAAAACTGTTTTTT.

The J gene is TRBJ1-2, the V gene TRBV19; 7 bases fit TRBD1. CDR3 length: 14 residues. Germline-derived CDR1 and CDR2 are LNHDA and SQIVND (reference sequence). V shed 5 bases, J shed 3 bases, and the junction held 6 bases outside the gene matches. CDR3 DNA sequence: TGTGCCAGTAGTTTAAGGCAGGGGGACTATGGCTACACCTTC. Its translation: CASSLRQGDYGYTF. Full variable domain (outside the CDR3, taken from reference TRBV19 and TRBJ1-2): DGGITQSPKYLFRKEGQNVTLSCEQNLNHDAMYWYRQDPGQGLRLIYYSQIVNDFQKGDIAEGYSVSREKKESFPLTVTSAQKNPTAFYLCASSLRQGDYGYTFGSGTRLTVV.

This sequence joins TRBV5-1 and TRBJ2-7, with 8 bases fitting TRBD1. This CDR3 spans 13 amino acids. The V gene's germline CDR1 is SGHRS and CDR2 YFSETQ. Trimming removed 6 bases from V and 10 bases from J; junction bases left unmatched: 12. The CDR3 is CASMGTGAPSQYF. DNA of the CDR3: TGCGCCAGCATGGGGACAGGTGCTCCCTCACAGTACTTC.

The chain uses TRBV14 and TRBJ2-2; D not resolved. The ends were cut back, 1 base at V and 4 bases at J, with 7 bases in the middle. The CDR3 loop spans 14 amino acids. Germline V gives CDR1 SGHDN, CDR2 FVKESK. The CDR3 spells CASSQGWGTGELFF. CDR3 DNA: TGTGCCAGCAGCCAAGGGTGGGGCACCGGGGAGCTGTTTTTT.

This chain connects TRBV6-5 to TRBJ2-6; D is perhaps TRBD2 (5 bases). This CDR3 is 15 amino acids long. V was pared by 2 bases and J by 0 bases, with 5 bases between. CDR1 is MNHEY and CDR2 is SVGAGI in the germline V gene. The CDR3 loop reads CASSYGGSGANVLTF. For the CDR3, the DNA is TGTGCCAGCAGTTACGGAGGCTCTGGGGCCAACGTCCTGACTTTC.

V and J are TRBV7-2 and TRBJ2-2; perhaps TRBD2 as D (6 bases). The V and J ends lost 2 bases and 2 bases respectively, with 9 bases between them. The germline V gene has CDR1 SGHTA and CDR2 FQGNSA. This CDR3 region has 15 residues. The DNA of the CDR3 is TGTGCCAGCAGCTTATCAGGGACTAACACCGGGGAGCTGTTTTTT. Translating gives CASSLSGTNTGELFF.

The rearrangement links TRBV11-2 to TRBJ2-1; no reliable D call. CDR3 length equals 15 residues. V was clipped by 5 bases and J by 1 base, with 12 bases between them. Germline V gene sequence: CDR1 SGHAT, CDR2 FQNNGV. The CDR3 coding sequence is TGTGCCAGCAGCCCCGACACCTTATCCTACAATGAGCAGTTCTTC. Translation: CASSPDTLSYNEQFF.

The DNA for the CDR3 is TGTGCCAGCAGCAAAGCGAAGGGCTATAGGGGGCGAGAAATGGGCACTGAAGCTTTCTTT. Its translation: CASSKAKGYRGREMGTEAFF. V and J are TRBV21-1 and TRBJ1-1; the table's D call TRBD1 went unverified against the DNA. TRBV21-1 has pseudogene status. This CDR3 comprises 20 residues.

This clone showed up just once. The CDR3 protein is CASSPHYQPQHF. CDR3 DNA: TGTGCCAGCAGCCCCCATTATCAGCCCCAGCATTTT. The chain combines TRBV7-8 with TRBJ1-5; no definite D call. CDR3 length: 12 amino acids. Germline V CDR1 and CDR2: SGHVS, FQNEAQ. V shed 5 bases and J shed 5 bases, with 7 bases lying between them.

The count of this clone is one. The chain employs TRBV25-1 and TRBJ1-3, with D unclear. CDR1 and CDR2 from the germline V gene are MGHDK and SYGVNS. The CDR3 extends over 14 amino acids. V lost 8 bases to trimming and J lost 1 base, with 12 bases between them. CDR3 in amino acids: CASVGGSSGNTIYF. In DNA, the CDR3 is TGTGCCAGCGTCGGAGGAAGTTCTGGAAACACCATATATTTT.

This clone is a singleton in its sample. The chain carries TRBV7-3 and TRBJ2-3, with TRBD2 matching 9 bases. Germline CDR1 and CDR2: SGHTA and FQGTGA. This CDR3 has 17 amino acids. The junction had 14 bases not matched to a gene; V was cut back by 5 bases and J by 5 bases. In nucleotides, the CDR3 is TGTGCCAGCAGCCTAGGAAGCGGGGGGCGCTCAGGAGATACGCAGTATTTT. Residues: CASSLGSGGRSGDTQYF.

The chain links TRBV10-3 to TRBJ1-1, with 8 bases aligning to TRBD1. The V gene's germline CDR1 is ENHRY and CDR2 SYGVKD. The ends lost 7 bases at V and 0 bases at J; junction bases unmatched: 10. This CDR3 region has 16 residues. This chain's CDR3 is CAINRRQGIMNTEAFF. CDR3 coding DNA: TGTGCCATCAATAGAAGACAGGGGATAATGAACACTGAAGCTTTCTTT.